These T cell receptor beta chains were read from a single sample in a study of shared clonotypes between healthy human individuals. The table came from immunoSEQ multiplex PCR; TCRdb's copy has only in-frame clones and leaves some out. This sample has approximately 240,000 clones, with 65% found just once. The sequenced material came from memory CD4+ T cells sorted from blood. These receptors all come from a man aged 25-40 years in good health. The CDR3 runs from the conserved cysteine through the conserved F or W. The order of the fields is D gene, J gene, V gene, CDR3 length, clone size, CDR3 DNA, CDR3 protein. The D gene is left open where the match is weak. Only part of the rows carry a size: once, few, many, or a class if the clone is expanded.

. TRBJ2-1 TRBV7-9 13 . TGTGCCAGCAGCTTAGCGCGGTCAGATGAGCAGTTCTTC CASSLARSDEQFF
. TRBJ2-7 TRBV10-1 14 . TGCGCCAGCAGTGAGTCTTTGGGTTCCTACGAGCAGTACTTC CASSESLGSYEQYF
. TRBJ2-2 TRBV5-1 14 . TGCGCCAGCAGCTTCGGGGAATTCACCGGGGAGCTGTTTTTT CASSFGEFTGELFF
. TRBJ1-1 TRBV6-5 14 few TGTGCCAGCAACCCCCGGGGATCTTACACTGAAGCTTTCTTT CASNPRGSYTEAFF
TRBD2 TRBJ2-7 TRBV27 17 . TGTGCCAGCAGTTCTCGAACGGGACTAGCGGGACCCCACGAGCAGTACTTC CASSSRTGLAGPHEQYF
TRBD2 TRBJ2-3 TRBV9 16 . TGTGCCAGCAGCGCCCCCCCCACTAGCGATCGTGCTCCGCAGTATTTT CASSAPPTSDRAPQYF
. TRBJ2-1 TRBV27 16 . TGTGCCAGCACCCCCGACCGACGGGAGAAAGTCAATGAGCAGTTCTTC CASTPDRREKVNEQFF
. TRBJ2-6 TRBV11-2 14 . TGTGCCAGCAGCTTTATGGAGTGGGCCAACGTCCTGACTTTC CASSFMEWANVLTF
. TRBJ2-5 TRBV18 17 once TGTGCCAGCTCACTACCAGGCGGGACGGGATCTGGGGAGACCCAGTACTTC CASSLPGGTGSGETQYF
. TRBJ2-1 TRBV9 15 . TGTGCCAGCAGCGTAGAGTTAGAATGGGGAGGTGAGCAGTTCTTC CASSVELEWGGEQFF